A few counts support the clone carrying this T cell receptor (beta chain). TCRdb itself ran the 5' RACE reads through MiXCR, one entry per CDR3 protein. Among nearly 300,000 distinct CDR3 sequences listed, around 10% were seen once. This sample stems from a study of T cells after yellow fever vaccination. This receptor was obtained from a man younger than 35 who received the YFV17D yellow fever vaccine. The specimen was CD4+ T cells sorted from PBMCs, collected 5 days after the yellow fever booster vaccination.

The DNA for the CDR3 is TGTGCCTGGAGCCCTGGCACAGATACGCAGTATTTT. Protein sequence: CAWSPGTDTQYF. The V and J genes are TRBV30 and TRBJ2-3; no clear D. V lost 3 bases and J lost 1, with 5 bases in between. The CDR3 runs to 12 residues. Germline lookup yields CDR1 GTSNPN and CDR2 SVGIG (reference sequence).